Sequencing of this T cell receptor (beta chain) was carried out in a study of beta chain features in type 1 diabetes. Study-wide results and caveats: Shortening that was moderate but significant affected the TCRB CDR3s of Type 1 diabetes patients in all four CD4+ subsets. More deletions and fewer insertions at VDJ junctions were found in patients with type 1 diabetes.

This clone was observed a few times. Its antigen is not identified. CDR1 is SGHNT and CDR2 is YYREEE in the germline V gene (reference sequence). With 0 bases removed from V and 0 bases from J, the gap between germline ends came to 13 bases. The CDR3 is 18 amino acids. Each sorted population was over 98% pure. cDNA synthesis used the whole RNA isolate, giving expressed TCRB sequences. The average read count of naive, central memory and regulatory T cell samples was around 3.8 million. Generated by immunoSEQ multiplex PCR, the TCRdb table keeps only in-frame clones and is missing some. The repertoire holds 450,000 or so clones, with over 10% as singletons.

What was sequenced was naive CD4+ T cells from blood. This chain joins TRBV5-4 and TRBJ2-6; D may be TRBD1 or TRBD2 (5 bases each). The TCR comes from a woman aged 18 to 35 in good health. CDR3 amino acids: CASSLVGGSSSGANVLTF. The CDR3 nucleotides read TGTGCCAGCAGCTTGGTTGGGGGATCAAGCTCTGGGGCCAACGTCCTGACTTTC.